These 30 T cell receptor beta chains were all obtained from the same sample, sequenced in a study of beta chain features in type 1 diabetes. Of the isolated RNA, all was reverse transcribed, and so the sequenced material was expressed TCRB transcripts. Repertoires were generated with immunoSEQ multiplex PCR, while TCRdb's copy carries only in-frame clones and drops some. The sample lists around 240,000 clones; roughly 70% were seen once. Sequenced sample: naive CD4+ T cells from blood. The receptors shown here come from a man under 40 in good health.

This sequence joins TRBV28 and TRBJ2-7, with 10 bases matching TRBD2. Germline CDR1 is MDHEN and CDR2 is SYDVKM. J was trimmed by 0 bases and V by 7 bases; bases with no gene match: 6. This CDR3 is built from 15 residues. CDR3 amino acids: CASTPGTSASYEQYF. The CDR3 DNA reads as TGTGCCAGCACGCCTGGGACTAGCGCCTCCTACGAGCAGTACTTC.

This clone has a handful of counts. The chain couples TRBV7-9 to TRBJ2-1, with D maybe TRBD2 (6 bases). V shed 10 bases and J shed 4 bases, with 14 bases lying between them. CDR1 and CDR2 (germline): SEHNR, FQNEAQ (reference sequence). This CDR3 is built from 13 residues. The CDR3 here is CAIRGYGYNEQFF. DNA for the CDR3: TGTGCCATCCGGGGGTATGGGTACAATGAGCAGTTCTTC.

The V call is TRBV14, the J call TRBJ2-5; 10 nucleotides match TRBD1. V lost 4 bases and J lost 4; bases outside the gene matches: 12. The CDR3 loop spans 17 amino acids. CDR1 is SGHDN and CDR2 is FVKESK in the germline V gene. CDR3 region: CASSPDRGQGGRETQYF. CDR3 coding DNA: TGTGCCAGCAGCCCTGACAGGGGGCAAGGGGGTAGAGAGACCCAGTACTTC.

The V gene is TRBV18, the J gene TRBJ2-7, with 10 nucleotides matching TRBD2. This CDR3 comprises 18 residues. V gave up 0 bases and J gave up 0 bases; unmatched junction bases: 8. Per germline, CDR1 KGHSH and CDR2 LQKENI. The CDR3 DNA follows: TGTGCCAGCTCACCACCCCGCAGCGGGAGGGCCATCTCCTACGAGCAGTACTTC. Amino acid sequence: CASSPPRSGRAISYEQYF. The whole variable domain, filled in from reference TRBV18 and TRBJ2-7, reads NAGVMQNPRHLVRRRGQEARLRCSPMKGHSHVYWYRQLPEEGLKFMVYLQKENIIDESGMPKERFSAEFPKEGPSILRIQQVVRGDSAAYFCASSPPRSGRAISYEQYFGPGTRLTVT.

The V and J genes are TRBV30 and TRBJ2-7, with 7 bases fitting TRBD1. The junction had 7 bases not matched to a gene; V was cut back by 3 bases and J by 2 bases. CDR3 length: 14 residues. Germline V gene lookup returns CDR1 GTSNPN and CDR2 SVGIG (reference sequence). CDR3 bases: TGTGCCTGGAGCCCCGGCCAGGGGGCCTACGAGCAGTACTTC. Protein: CAWSPGQGAYEQYF.

J is TRBJ1-6 and V is TRBV27; no clear D. CDR1 is MNHEY and CDR2 is SMNVEV in the germline V gene (reference sequence). V lost 3 bases, J lost 10 bases, and 7 bases lay in between. The CDR3 sequence is 12 residues long. CDR3 sequence: CASSFGRSPLHF. CDR3 in DNA: TGTGCCAGCAGTTTCGGTCGGTCACCCCTCCACTTT.

The rearrangement links TRBV27 to TRBJ1-1, with D unresolved. This CDR3 is 15 amino acids long. With 7 bases removed from V and 1 base from J, the gap between germline ends came to 16 bases. The V gene's germline CDR1 is MNHEY and CDR2 SMNVEV (reference sequence). This CDR3 is CASTPGQLGNTEAFF. DNA for the CDR3: TGTGCCAGCACCCCCGGCCAGTTGGGGAACACTGAAGCTTTCTTT.

V usage is TRBV27 and J usage is TRBJ2-7, with 14 bases matching TRBD2. Germline-derived CDR1 and CDR2 are MNHEY and SMNVEV (reference sequence). The CDR3 is 16 amino acids. Trimming took 2 bases from V and 3 from J; bases not matched to a gene: 3. The CDR3 region is CASSLRGTSGSYEQYF. As DNA, the CDR3 is TGTGCCAGCAGTTTAAGGGGGACTAGCGGGAGCTACGAGCAGTACTTC.

This chain uses TRBV5-4 with TRBJ1-6; a possible D gene is TRBD1 (6 bases). Germline CDR1 is SGHNT and CDR2 is YYREEE (reference sequence). The CDR3 spans 14 residues. Trimming removed 1 base at V and 8 bases at J, with 10 bases between. In DNA, the CDR3 is TGTGCCAGCAGCTTGACAGGGACGGATTCACCCCTCCACTTT. Translating it yields CASSLTGTDSPLHF. Filled out from reference TRBV5-4 and TRBJ1-6, the complete variable domain reads ETGVTQSPTHLIKTRGQQVTLRCSSQSGHNTVSWYQQALGQGPQFIFQYYREEENGRGNFPPRFSGLQFPNYSSELNVNALELDDSALYLCASSLTGTDSPLHFGNGTRLTVT.

The chain has TRBV29-1 and TRBJ2-3, with D unresolved. This CDR3 has 13 residues. CDR1 is SQVTM, CDR2 ANQGSEA, per germline. V was trimmed by 5 bases and J by 2 bases, leaving 11 bases between them. The CDR3 sequence: CSVHGRVTDTQYF. CDR3 coding DNA: TGCAGCGTTCATGGACGAGTCACAGATACGCAGTATTTT.

The gene calls are TRBV18 and TRBJ2-1; TRBD2 matches at 8 bases. CDR1 is KGHSH, CDR2 LQKENI, per germline. V gave up 3 bases and J gave up 4 bases; unmatched junction bases: 11. The CDR3 has 17 amino acids. The CDR3 DNA reads as TGTGCCAGCTCACCTCCCCTTGAGCGGGGGCAGTACAATGAGCAGTTCTTC. Translated: CASSPPLERGQYNEQFF.

This clone was seen only a few times. V and J are TRBV29-1 and TRBJ2-3; D gene ambiguous. The CDR3 contains 15 residues. From germline, CDR1 is SQVTM and CDR2 ANQGSEA. The V gene lost 3 bases and the J gene lost 0 bases, with 13 bases spanning the gap. The CDR3 here is CSVEPTGLSTDTQYF. CDR3 sequence (DNA): TGCAGCGTTGAGCCCACCGGGCTTAGCACAGATACGCAGTATTTT.

The J gene is TRBJ2-7, the V gene TRBV4-3; D gene uncertain. This CDR3 is built from 13 residues. Deletions cut 0 bases from V and 3 bases from J, with 6 bases between. Germline CDR1 LGHNA, CDR2 YSLEER. The CDR3 coding sequence is TGCGCCAGCAGCCAAGAGTGGAGCTACGAGCAGTACTTC. It codes for CASSQEWSYEQYF.

In the case of this clone: Other DNA sequences from this sample encode an identical CDR3 as well. The chain combines TRBV30 with TRBJ1-1, with D tentatively TRBD1 (5 bases). Trimming cost V 3 bases and J 4 bases, with 9 bases left between them. There are 12 residues in the CDR3. Per germline, CDR1 GTSNPN and CDR2 SVGIG (reference sequence). The CDR3 DNA reads as TGTGCCTGGAGCAATAGGGGCACTGAAGCTTTCTTT. This translates into CAWSNRGTEAFF.

This clone has more than one count but fewer than ten. The V call is TRBV30, the J call TRBJ2-7; D is possibly TRBD1 or TRBD2 (5 bases each). The V end lost 0 bases, the J end lost 0 bases, and 12 bases lay between the germline ends. CDR3 length equals 15 residues. Germline V gene sequence: CDR1 GTSNPN, CDR2 SVGIG (reference sequence). CDR3 in amino acids: CAWSVRGALSYEQYF. In DNA, the CDR3 is TGTGCCTGGAGTGTACGAGGGGCCCTCTCCTACGAGCAGTACTTC.

The chain combines TRBV2 with TRBJ2-7, with 7 bases fitting TRBD1. The CDR3 covers 13 residues. CDR1 is SNHLY, CDR2 FYNNEI, per germline. The trim removed 6 bases at V and 6 bases at J, leaving 8 bases unmatched. The CDR3 sequence: CASRGDREFEQYF. The CDR3 coding sequence is TGTGCCAGCAGGGGTGACAGGGAGTTCGAGCAGTACTTC.

This clone was seen a handful of times. The rearrangement links TRBV5-1 to TRBJ2-7; D remains ambiguous. The V and J ends lost 5 bases and 2 bases respectively, with 11 bases between them. This CDR3 has 13 residues. Germline V gives CDR1 SGHRS, CDR2 YFSETQ. The CDR3 bases are TGCGCCAGCAGACCAGACCGTGCCTACGAGCAGTACTTC. This codes for CASRPDRAYEQYF. Combining the CDR3 with reference TRBV5-1 and TRBJ2-7 gives the whole variable domain KAGVTQTPRYLIKTRGQQVTLSCSPISGHRSVSWYQQTPGQGLQFLFEYFSETQRNKGNFPGRFSGRQFSNSRSEMNVSTLELGDSALYLCASRPDRAYEQYFGPGTRLTVT.

The rearrangement uses TRBV5-4 and TRBJ2-3; D remains ambiguous. Germline CDR1 reads SGHNT; CDR2 reads YYREEE (reference sequence). Trimming stripped 4 bases from V and 0 bases from J, with 18 bases between. The length of the CDR3 is 17 residues. The CDR3 reads CASSGRKMTRSTDTQYF. The CDR3 bases are TGTGCCAGCAGCGGACGGAAAATGACTCGGAGCACAGATACGCAGTATTTT.

This clone has a handful of counts. The CDR3 loop is CSVTGAMNTEAFF. The CDR3 DNA reads TGCAGCGTGACAGGGGCCATGAACACTGAAGCTTTCTTT. The J gene is TRBJ1-1, the V gene TRBV29-1; the match to TRBD1 covers 8 bases. CDR3 length equals 13 residues. V dropped 6 bases and J dropped 0; count of bases not matched to a gene: 3. In germline, CDR1 is SQVTM, CDR2 ANQGSEA. Filled out from reference TRBV29-1 and TRBJ1-1, the complete variable domain reads SAVISQKPSRDICQRGTSLTIQCQVDSQVTMMFWYRQQPGQSLTLIATANQGSEATYESGFVIDKFPISRPNLTFSTLTVSNMSPEDSSIYLCSVTGAMNTEAFFGQGTRLTVV.

The V call is TRBV2, the J call TRBJ1-5; 8 nucleotides line up with TRBD1. The ends lost 5 bases at V and 2 bases at J; junction bases unmatched: 2. This CDR3 comprises 14 residues. Per germline, CDR1 SNHLY and CDR2 FYNNEI. The CDR3 DNA follows: TGTGCCAGCAGTTCGACAGGGGGCAATCAGCCCCAGCATTTT. The encoded protein is CASSSTGGNQPQHF.

This chain uses TRBV5-4 with TRBJ2-4, with D uncertain. Per germline, CDR1 SGHNT and CDR2 YYREEE (reference sequence). The CDR3 consists of 13 residues. Trimming took 0 bases from V and 6 from J, leaving 7 bases between them. The CDR3 sequence: CASSLGRGNIQYF. CDR3 nucleotide sequence: TGTGCCAGCAGCTTGGGACGAGGAAACATTCAGTACTTC. The full variable domain, its missing parts supplied by reference TRBV5-4 and TRBJ2-4, is ETGVTQSPTHLIKTRGQQVTLRCSSQSGHNTVSWYQQALGQGPQFIFQYYREEENGRGNFPPRFSGLQFPNYSSELNVNALELDDSALYLCASSLGRGNIQYFGAGTRLSVL.

This clone was picked up a small number of times. The chain carries TRBV6-6 and TRBJ2-6, with D uncertain. Trimming stripped 6 bases from V and 0 bases from J, with 6 bases between. Germline V CDR1 and CDR2: MNHNY, SVGAGI (reference sequence). This CDR3 comprises 14 residues. Here the CDR3 reads CASSSLSGANVLTF. CDR3 nucleotide sequence: TGTGCCAGCAGCAGCCTCTCTGGGGCCAACGTCCTGACTTTC.

There are a few counts of this clone. V and J are TRBV11-2 and TRBJ2-7; tentatively, D is TRBD1 (5 bases). The germline CDR1 and CDR2 sequences are SGHAT and FQNNGV. Trimming stripped 1 base from V and 5 bases from J, with 9 bases between. The CDR3 has 13 amino acids. The CDR3 nucleotides are TGTGCCAGCAGCTTAGCTGCAGGGAACGAGCAGTACTTC. It codes for CASSLAAGNEQYF. The full variable domain, with the rest looked up from reference TRBV11-2 and TRBJ2-7, is EAGVAQSPRYKIIEKRQSVAFWCNPISGHATLYWYQQILGQGPKLLIQFQNNGVVDDSQLPKDRFSAERLKGVDSTLKIQPAKLEDSAVYLCASSLAAGNEQYFGPGTRLTVT.

This chain links TRBV2 with TRBJ2-1, with D unresolved. Trimming removed 3 bases at V and 6 bases at J, with 12 bases between. CDR3 length: 14 residues. Germline CDR1 SNHLY, CDR2 FYNNEI. The CDR3, as DNA: TGTGCCAGCAGTGAGGGTCCCAAAAGCAATGAGCAGTTCTTC. It yields the protein CASSEGPKSNEQFF.

This chain connects TRBV30 to TRBJ1-2, with D uncertain. This CDR3 is 12 amino acids long. V was trimmed by 0 bases and J by 8 bases, leaving 10 bases between them. The germline V gene has CDR1 GTSNPN and CDR2 SVGIG (reference sequence). The CDR3 reads CAWSVLSRGYTF. In DNA form, the CDR3 reads TGTGCCTGGAGTGTACTCTCTCGGGGCTACACCTTC.

This clone was detected only a few times. The rearrangement uses TRBV30 and TRBJ2-7; no definite D call. Germline V gene lookup returns CDR1 GTSNPN and CDR2 SVGIG (reference sequence). Trimming pared 0 bases from V and 6 bases from J, leaving 12 bases between. The CDR3 extends over 13 amino acids. The CDR3 DNA reads TGTGCCTGGAGTGTGGCAGGTTCCGTCGAGCAGTACTTC. Encoded protein: CAWSVAGSVEQYF. The full variable domain, in which reference TRBV30 and TRBJ2-7 provide the parts outside the CDR3, is SQTIHQWPATLVQPVGSPLSLECTVEGTSNPNLYWYRQAAGRGLQLLFYSVGIGQISSEVPQNLSASRPQDRQFILSSKKLLLSDSGFYLCAWSVAGSVEQYFGPGTRLTVT.

The sample holds one count of this clone. V gene TRBV5-1 combines with J gene TRBJ2-4; no reliable D call. Germline-derived CDR1 and CDR2 are SGHRS and YFSETQ. The germline V and J ends were trimmed by 0 bases and 3 bases, with 10 bases remaining between them. This CDR3 spans 15 amino acids. CDR3 bases: TGCGCCAGCAGCTTGGTCCGAGGCTTCAAAAACATTCAGTACTTC. It yields the protein CASSLVRGFKNIQYF.

The rearrangement links TRBV9 to TRBJ2-2; 10 nucleotides line up with TRBD2. The germline V gene encodes CDR1 SGDLS and CDR2 YYNGEE. This CDR3 comprises 15 residues. V shed 4 bases and J 3 bases; nucleotides not matched to a gene: 3. CDR3 loop: CASSPGTSDTGELFF. For the CDR3, the DNA is TGTGCCAGCAGCCCGGGGACTAGCGACACCGGGGAGCTGTTTTTT.

V and J are TRBV30 and TRBJ1-6, with 11 bases matching TRBD1. Germline lookup yields CDR1 GTSNPN and CDR2 SVGIG (reference sequence). V shed 0 bases and J 6 bases; nucleotides not matched to a gene: 4. The CDR3 is 16 residues long. DNA for the CDR3: TGTGCCTGGAGTGTACAAGGGACAGGGGGTAATTCACCCCTCCACTTT. Protein sequence: CAWSVQGTGGNSPLHF. Supplemented by reference TRBV30 and TRBJ1-6, the full variable domain reads SQTIHQWPATLVQPVGSPLSLECTVEGTSNPNLYWYRQAAGRGLQLLFYSVGIGQISSEVPQNLSASRPQDRQFILSSKKLLLSDSGFYLCAWSVQGTGGNSPLHFGNGTRLTVT.

The J gene is TRBJ2-3, the V gene TRBV7-9; D gene uncertain. Trimming took off 4 bases at V and 3 bases at J, with 5 bases between the two ends. Per germline, CDR1 SEHNR and CDR2 FQNEAQ (reference sequence). The CDR3 has 12 residues. This CDR3 reads CASSSETDTQYF. For the CDR3, the DNA is TGTGCCAGCAGCTCCGAAACAGATACGCAGTATTTT.